This is a list of T cell receptor beta chains from one sample in a study of cytomegalovirus exposure and HLA in healthy donors. Assay: immunoSEQ multiplex PCR; the TCRdb copy retains only in-frame clones and omits some. Counted here are roughly 120,000 clones, 77% occurring once; the ten biggest clones make up around 4%. Sequencing used PBMCs. Receptor source: a human donor in good health. Each CDR3 is given with its conserved first and last residue. D genes are given only for firm matches. Rows give clone size only sometimes, using once, few, many, or a class for an expanded clone.

D: TRBD1; size: NA; V: TRBV2; J: TRBJ2-5; CDR3: CASSGGQFQETQYF; DNA: TGTGCCAGCAGTGGGGGACAGTTCCAAGAGACCCAGTACTTC
D: TRBD2; size: once; V: TRBV7-2; J: TRBJ2-1; CDR3: CASSLAGRARYNEQFF; DNA: TGTGCCAGCAGCTTAGCCGGGAGGGCCCGATACAATGAGCAGTTCTTC
D: TRBD1; size: NA; V: TRBV29-1; J: TRBJ1-1; CDR3: CSVERGQPGAFF; DNA: TGCAGCGTTGAACGGGGACAGCCGGGGGCTTTCTTT
D: NA; size: NA; V: TRBV5-1; J: TRBJ1-5; CDR3: CASSLEGISNQPQHF; DNA: TGCGCCAGCAGCTTGGAGGGGATCTCCAATCAGCCCCAGCATTTT
D: NA; size: NA; V: TRBV19; J: TRBJ1-5; CDR3: CASRNAGMGQDQPQHF; DNA: TGTGCCAGTAGAAATGCAGGGATGGGCCAAGATCAGCCCCAGCATTTT
D: TRBD1; size: NA; V: TRBV19; J: TRBJ1-4; CDR3: CASQTGRRSTNEKLFF; DNA: TGTGCCAGCCAGACAGGGAGGCGCTCAACTAATGAAAAACTGTTTTTT
D: TRBD1; size: few; V: TRBV12-5; J: TRBJ2-1; CDR3: CASGLITGERNEQFF; DNA: TGTGCTAGTGGTTTAATAACAGGGGAAAGAAATGAGCAGTTCTTC
D: NA; size: NA; V: TRBV18; J: TRBJ1-2; CDR3: CASSQDAGIGYTF; DNA: TGTGCCAGCTCACAAGACGCGGGCATCGGCTACACCTTC
D: TRBD1; size: NA; V: TRBV11-2; J: TRBJ2-6; CDR3: CASTRWAGGAEAGANVLTF; DNA: TGTGCCAGCACCCGGTGGGCAGGGGGCGCAGAGGCTGGGGCCAACGTCCTGACTTTC
D: TRBD1; size: NA; V: TRBV27; J: TRBJ2-1; CDR3: CASSSDRASERNEQFF; DNA: TGTGCCAGCAGTTCCGACAGGGCCTCTGAGCGGAATGAGCAGTTCTTC
D: TRBD1; size: NA; V: TRBV30; J: TRBJ2-7; CDR3: CAWFAGQGAGEQYF; DNA: TGTGCCTGGTTCGCGGGACAGGGGGCTGGGGAGCAGTACTTC
D: NA; size: medium-sized; V: TRBV11-2; J: TRBJ2-2; CDR3: CASSPGANTGELFF; DNA: TGTGCCAGCAGCCCAGGGGCGAACACCGGGGAGCTGTTTTTT
D: NA; size: NA; V: TRBV19; J: TRBJ1-2; CDR3: CASSPPFPDYGYTF; DNA: TGTGCCAGTAGTCCCCCCTTTCCGGACTATGGCTACACCTTC
D: TRBD1; size: NA; V: TRBV10-2; J: TRBJ1-2; CDR3: CASSGDRVKNGYTF; DNA: TGCGCCAGCAGTGGGGACAGGGTAAAAAATGGCTACACCTTC
D: TRBD1; size: NA; V: TRBV7-9; J: TRBJ1-4; CDR3: CASMHRDSNEKLFF; DNA: TGTGCCAGCATGCACCGGGACAGCAATGAAAAACTGTTTTTT
D: NA; size: few; V: TRBV27; J: TRBJ1-5; CDR3: CASSLGGAQHF; DNA: TGTGCCAGCAGTTTAGGAGGAGCCCAGCATTTT
D: TRBD2; size: NA; V: TRBV6-6; J: TRBJ2-4; CDR3: CASSWAGGPENIQYF; DNA: TGTGCCAGCAGTTGGGCGGGAGGGCCGGAAAACATTCAGTACTTC
D: NA; size: NA; V: TRBV4-1; J: TRBJ2-7; CDR3: CASSQNLGYEQYF; DNA: TGCGCCAGCAGCCAAAATTTGGGCTACGAGCAGTACTTC
D: TRBD1; size: NA; V: TRBV5-4; J: TRBJ1-3; CDR3: CASTRQGDGNTIYF; DNA: TGTGCCAGCACCCGACAGGGGGATGGAAACACCATATATTTT
D: NA; size: NA; V: TRBV4-1; J: TRBJ2-2; CDR3: CASSQDTRITGELFF; DNA: TGCGCCAGCAGCCAAGATACTAGGATCACCGGGGAGCTGTTTTTT
D: TRBD2; size: few; V: TRBV19; J: TRBJ2-1; CDR3: CASSTSGSVNEQFF; DNA: TGTGCCAGTAGCACTAGCGGGAGTGTAAATGAGCAGTTCTTC
D: NA; size: NA; V: TRBV19; J: TRBJ2-3; CDR3: CASSPGAGKWDTQYF; DNA: TGTGCCAGTAGTCCGGGAGCAGGGAAATGGGATACGCAGTATTTT